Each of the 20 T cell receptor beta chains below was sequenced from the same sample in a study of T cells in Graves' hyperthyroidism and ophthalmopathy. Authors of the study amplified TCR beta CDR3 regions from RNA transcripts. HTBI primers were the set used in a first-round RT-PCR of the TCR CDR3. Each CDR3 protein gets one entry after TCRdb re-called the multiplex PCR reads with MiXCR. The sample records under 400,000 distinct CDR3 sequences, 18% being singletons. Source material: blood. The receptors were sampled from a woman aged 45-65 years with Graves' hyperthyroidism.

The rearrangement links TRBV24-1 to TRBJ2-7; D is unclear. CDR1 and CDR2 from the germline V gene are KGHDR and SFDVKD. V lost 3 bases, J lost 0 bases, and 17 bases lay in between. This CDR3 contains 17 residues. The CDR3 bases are TGTGCCACCAGTGATCCTCTGGCGGCAAGATTCTCCTACGAGCAGTACGTC. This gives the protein CATSDPLAARFSYEQYV.

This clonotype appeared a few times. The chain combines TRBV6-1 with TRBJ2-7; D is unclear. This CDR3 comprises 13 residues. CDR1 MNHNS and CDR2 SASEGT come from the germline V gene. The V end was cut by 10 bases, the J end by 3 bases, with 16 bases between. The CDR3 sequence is CATQWVRDYEQYF. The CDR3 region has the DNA TGTGCCACCCAGTGGGTAAGAGACTACGAGCAGTACTTC.

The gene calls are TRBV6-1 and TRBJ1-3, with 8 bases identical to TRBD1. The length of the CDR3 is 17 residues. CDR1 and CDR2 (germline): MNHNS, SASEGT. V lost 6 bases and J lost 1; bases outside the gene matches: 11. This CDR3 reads CASRHPGTGSSGNTIYF. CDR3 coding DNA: TGTGCCAGCAGACACCCAGGGACAGGAAGTTCTGGAAACACCATATATTTT.

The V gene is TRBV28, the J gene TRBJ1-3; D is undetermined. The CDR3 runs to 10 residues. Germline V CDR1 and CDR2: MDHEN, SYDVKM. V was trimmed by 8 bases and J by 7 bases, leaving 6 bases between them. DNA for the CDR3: TGTGCCAGCTCCACGAACACCATATATTTT. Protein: CASSTNTIYF. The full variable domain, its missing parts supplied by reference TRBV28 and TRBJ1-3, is DVKVTQSSRYLVKRTGEKVFLECVQDMDHENMFWYRQDPGLGLRLIYFSYDVKMKEKGDIPEGYSVSREKKERFSLILESASTNQTSMYLCASSTNTIYFGEGSWLTVV.

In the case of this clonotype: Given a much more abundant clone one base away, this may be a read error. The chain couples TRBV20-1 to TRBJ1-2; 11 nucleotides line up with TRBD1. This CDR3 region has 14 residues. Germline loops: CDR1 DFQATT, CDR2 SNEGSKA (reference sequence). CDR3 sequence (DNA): TGCAGTGCTAGTAGGACAGGGGGCAACTATGGCTACGCCTTC. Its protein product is CSASRTGGNYGYAF.

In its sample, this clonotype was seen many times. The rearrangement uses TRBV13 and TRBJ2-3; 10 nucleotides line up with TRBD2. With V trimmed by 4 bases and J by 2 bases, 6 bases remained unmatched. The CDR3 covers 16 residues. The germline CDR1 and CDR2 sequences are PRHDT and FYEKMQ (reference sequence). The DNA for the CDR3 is TGTGCCAGCAGCTCAGCACTAGCGGGATTCACAGATACGCAGTATTTT. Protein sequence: CASSSALAGFTDTQYF.

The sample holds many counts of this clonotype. The CDR3 loop reads CSVWTGEAFF. The CDR3 DNA is TGCAGCGTTTGGACCGGTGAAGCTTTCTTT. This sequence joins TRBV29-1 and TRBJ1-1; no clear D. Germline V gene lookup returns CDR1 SQVTM and CDR2 ANQGSEA. CDR3 length: 10 residues. The ends were cut back, 5 bases at V and 7 bases at J, with 8 bases in the middle.

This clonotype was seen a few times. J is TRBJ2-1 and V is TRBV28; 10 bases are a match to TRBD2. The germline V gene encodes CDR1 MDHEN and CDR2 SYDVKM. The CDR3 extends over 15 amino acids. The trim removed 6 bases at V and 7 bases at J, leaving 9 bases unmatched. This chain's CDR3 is CASSPPSGSVNEQFF. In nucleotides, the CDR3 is TGTGCCAGCAGCCCCCCTAGCGGGAGCGTGAATGAGCAGTTCTTC.

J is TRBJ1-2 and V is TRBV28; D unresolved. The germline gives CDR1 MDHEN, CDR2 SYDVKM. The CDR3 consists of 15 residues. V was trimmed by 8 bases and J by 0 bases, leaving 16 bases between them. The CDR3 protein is CASSVHGLTNYGYTF. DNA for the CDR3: TGTGCCAGCTCAGTACACGGGCTTACTAACTATGGCTACACCTTC.

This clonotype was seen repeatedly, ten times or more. CDR3 residues: CASQGVASGARVAGELFF. DNA of the CDR3: TGTGCCAGCCAAGGAGTTGCTAGCGGAGCCCGTGTGGCCGGGGAGCTGTTTTTT. This chain joins TRBV13 and TRBJ2-2, with 7 positions matching TRBD2. The CDR3 runs 18 residues. Trimming cost V 8 bases and J 6 bases; bases outside gene matches: 21. Germline CDR1 and CDR2: PRHDT and FYEKMQ (reference sequence).

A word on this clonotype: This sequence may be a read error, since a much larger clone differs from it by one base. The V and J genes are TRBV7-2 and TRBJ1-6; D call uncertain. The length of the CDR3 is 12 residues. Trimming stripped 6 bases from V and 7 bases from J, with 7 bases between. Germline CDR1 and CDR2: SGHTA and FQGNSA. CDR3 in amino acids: CASRQSNSPLHF. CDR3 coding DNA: TGTGCCAGCAGGCAGTCCAATTCACCCCTCCACTTT. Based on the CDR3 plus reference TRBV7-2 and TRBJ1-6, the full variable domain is GAGVSQSPSNKVTEKGKDVELRCDPISGHTALYWYRQSLGQGLEFLIYFQGNSAPDKSGLPSDRFSAERTGGSVSTLTIQRTQQEDSAVYLCASRQSNSPLHFGNGTRLTVT.

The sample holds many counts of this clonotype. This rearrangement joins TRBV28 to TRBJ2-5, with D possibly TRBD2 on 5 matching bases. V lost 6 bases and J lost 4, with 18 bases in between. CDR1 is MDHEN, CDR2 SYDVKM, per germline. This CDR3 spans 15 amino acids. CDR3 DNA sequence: TGTGCCAGCAGCTCCCCCCAAGGAGGCGGAGAGACCCAGTACTTC. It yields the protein CASSSPQGGGETQYF.

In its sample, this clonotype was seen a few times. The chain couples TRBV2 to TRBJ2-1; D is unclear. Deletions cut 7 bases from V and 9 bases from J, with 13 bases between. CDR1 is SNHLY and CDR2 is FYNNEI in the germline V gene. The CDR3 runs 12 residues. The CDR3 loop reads CASIKRLGEQFF. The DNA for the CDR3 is TGTGCCAGCATCAAAAGGTTAGGTGAGCAGTTCTTC.

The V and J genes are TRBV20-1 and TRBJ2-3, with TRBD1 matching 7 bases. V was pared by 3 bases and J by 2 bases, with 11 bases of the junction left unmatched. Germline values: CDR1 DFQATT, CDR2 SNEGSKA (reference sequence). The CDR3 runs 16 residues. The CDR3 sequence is CSASLNRDSPTDTQYF. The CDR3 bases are TGCAGTGCTAGCCTTAACCGGGACAGCCCCACAGATACGCAGTATTTT.

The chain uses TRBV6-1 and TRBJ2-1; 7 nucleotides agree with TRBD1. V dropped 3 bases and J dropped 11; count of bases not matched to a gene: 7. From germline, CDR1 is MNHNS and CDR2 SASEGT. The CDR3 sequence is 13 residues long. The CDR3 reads CASSDPNRGKQFF. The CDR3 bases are TGTGCCAGCAGTGACCCGAACAGGGGAAAGCAGTTCTTC.

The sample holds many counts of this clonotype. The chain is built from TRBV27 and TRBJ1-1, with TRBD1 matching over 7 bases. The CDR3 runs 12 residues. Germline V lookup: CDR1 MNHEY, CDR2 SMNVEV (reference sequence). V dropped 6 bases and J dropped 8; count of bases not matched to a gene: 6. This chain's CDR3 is CASRTGEQEAFF. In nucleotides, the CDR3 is TGTGCCAGCAGAACAGGGGAACAGGAAGCTTTCTTT.

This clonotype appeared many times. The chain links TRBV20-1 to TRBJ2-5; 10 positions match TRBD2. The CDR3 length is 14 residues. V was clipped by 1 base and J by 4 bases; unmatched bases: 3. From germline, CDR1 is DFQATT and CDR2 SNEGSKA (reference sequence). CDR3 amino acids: CSARGLAGVETQYF. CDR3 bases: TGCAGTGCTAGAGGGCTAGCGGGAGTAGAGACCCAGTACTTC.

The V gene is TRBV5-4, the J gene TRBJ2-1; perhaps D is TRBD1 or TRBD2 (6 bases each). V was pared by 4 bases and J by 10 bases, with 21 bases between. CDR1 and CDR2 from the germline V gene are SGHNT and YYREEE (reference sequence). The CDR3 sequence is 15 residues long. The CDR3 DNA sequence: TGTGCCAGCAGCAAACAGGGAGGCGGGGAGGCGGAGCAGTTCTTC. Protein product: CASSKQGGGEAEQFF.

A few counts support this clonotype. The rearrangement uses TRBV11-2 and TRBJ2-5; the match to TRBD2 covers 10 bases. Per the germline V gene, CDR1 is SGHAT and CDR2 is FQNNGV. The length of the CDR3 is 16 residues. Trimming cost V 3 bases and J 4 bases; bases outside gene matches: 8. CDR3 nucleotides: TGTGCCAGCAGCTTGGTTAGCGGGGGGCTCAGAGAGACCCAGTACTTC. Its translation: CASSLVSGGLRETQYF.

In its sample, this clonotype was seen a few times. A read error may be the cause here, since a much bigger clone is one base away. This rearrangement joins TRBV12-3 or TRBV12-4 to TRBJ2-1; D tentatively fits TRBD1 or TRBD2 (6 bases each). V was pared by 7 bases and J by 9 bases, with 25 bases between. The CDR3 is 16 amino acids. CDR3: CASTPGASEVNGEQFF. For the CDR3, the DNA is TGTGCCAGCACCCCAGGGGCTAGCGAGGTTAATGGTGAGCAGTTCTTC.